The 22 T cell receptor beta chains in this list originate from one sample, sequenced in a study of long-term antiretroviral therapy in people with HIV. Runs used v3.0 of the immunoSEQ assay and were done at survey level. Profiled with immunoSEQ multiplex PCR; TCRdb holds only in-frame clones, not every one. The data contain about 12,000 clones, about 74% of them seen just once; the ten biggest clones take up approximately 20%. Source: unsorted PBMCs, taken 0.5 years before starting antiretroviral therapy. These receptors were taken from a woman in her forties with HIV.

This sequence joins TRBV4-3 and TRBJ1-1, with no clear D. Per the germline V gene, CDR1 is LGHNA and CDR2 is YSLEER. This CDR3 comprises 15 residues. V lost 0 bases, J lost 7 bases, and 15 bases lay in between. CDR3: CASSQDLEFEVEAFF. The CDR3 region has the DNA TGCGCCAGCAGCCAAGATTTGGAGTTTGAAGTTGAAGCTTTCTTT.

This clone has a single count. CDR3 loop: CASSWSGRGTGELFF. The CDR3, as DNA: TGTGCCAGCAGCTGGTCAGGGCGCGGCACCGGGGAGCTGTTTTTT. The rearrangement uses TRBV5-4 and TRBJ2-2, with D possibly matching TRBD1 (5 bases). Trimming stripped 3 bases from V and 4 bases from J, with 13 bases between. Germline CDR1 is SGHNT and CDR2 is YYREEE (reference sequence). This CDR3 region has 15 residues.

The chain uses TRBV2 and TRBJ2-1; D unclear. Trimming took off 11 bases at V and 6 bases at J, with 8 bases between the two ends. Germline CDR1 reads SNHLY; CDR2 reads FYNNEI. The CDR3 is made up of 10 amino acids. The CDR3 region has the DNA TGTGCCGCCCTAAGCAATGAGCAGTTCTTC. Protein product: CAALSNEQFF.

The chain joins TRBV30 to TRBJ2-7; tentatively, D is TRBD2 (6 bases). Looked up from germline, CDR1 is GTSNPN and CDR2 is SVGIG (reference sequence). V was shortened by 3 bases and J by 0 bases, with 12 bases between the two germline ends. The CDR3 runs to 14 residues. CDR3 sequence: CAWRSAGFSYEQYF. As DNA, the CDR3 is TGTGCCTGGAGGTCGGCGGGGTTCTCCTACGAGCAGTACTTC.

The chain recombines TRBV5-1 with TRBJ2-7; 8 nucleotides agree with TRBD1. There are 13 residues in the CDR3. CDR1 and CDR2 from the germline V gene are SGHRS and YFSETQ. V dropped 4 bases and J dropped 2; count of bases not matched to a gene: 2. In DNA, the CDR3 is TGCGCCAGCAGCAGGACAGGGACCTACGAGCAGTACTTC. Protein: CASSRTGTYEQYF.

In this sample, this clone turned up a few times. This chain uses TRBV4-3 with TRBJ2-7; possible D gene TRBD2, 5 bases. Trimming took off 0 bases at V and 3 bases at J, with 9 bases between the two ends. Per the germline V gene, CDR1 is LGHNA and CDR2 is YSLEER. The CDR3 runs to 14 residues. DNA of the CDR3: TGCGCCAGCAGCCAAGATATCGGGGTCTACGAGCAGTACTTC. Residues: CASSQDIGVYEQYF.

This clone appeared once. The CDR3 coding sequence is TGTGCCATGGGACAGGGCATATCCTACAATGAGCAGTTCTTC. It codes for CAMGQGISYNEQFF. The rearrangement uses TRBV10-3 and TRBJ2-1; 9 nucleotides match TRBD1. V lost 9 bases and J lost 1; bases outside the gene matches: 4. The CDR3 consists of 14 residues. In germline, CDR1 is ENHRY, CDR2 SYGVKD.

The chain couples TRBV7-9 to TRBJ2-2, with 9 nucleotides matching TRBD2. The V segment lost 5 bases and the J segment 5 bases; nucleotides outside the gene matches: 9. Germline V gene sequence: CDR1 SEHNR, CDR2 FQNEAQ (reference sequence). This CDR3 contains 16 residues. The DNA for the CDR3 is TGTGCCAGCAGCCCGCGCGGGGGGGTCCCTACCGGGGAGCTGTTTTTT. Its translation: CASSPRGGVPTGELFF.

The chain couples TRBV12-5 to TRBJ2-7; perhaps D is TRBD1 or TRBD2 (6 bases each). The CDR3 totals 14 residues. Trimming took 0 bases from V and 6 from J, leaving 12 bases between them. Germline assignment: CDR1 LGHNT and CDR2 FRNRAP. This CDR3 is CASGLVFWGAEQYF. CDR3 coding DNA: TGTGCTAGTGGTTTGGTATTCTGGGGGGCCGAGCAGTACTTC.

The chain uses TRBV29-1 and TRBJ1-1; D perhaps matches TRBD1 (5 bases). The germline gives CDR1 SQVTM, CDR2 ANQGSEA. This CDR3 has 12 residues. V shed 6 bases and J shed 4 bases, with 12 bases lying between them. The CDR3 sequence is CSVIIRGTEAFF. The CDR3 coding sequence is TGCAGCGTGATCATAAGGGGCACTGAAGCTTTCTTT. Full variable domain (remainder filled in from reference TRBV29-1 and TRBJ1-1): SAVISQKPSRDICQRGTSLTIQCQVDSQVTMMFWYRQQPGQSLTLIATANQGSEATYESGFVIDKFPISRPNLTFSTLTVSNMSPEDSSIYLCSVIIRGTEAFFGQGTRLTVV.

The chain links TRBV27 to TRBJ1-4; D is possibly TRBD1 (6 bases). CDR3 size: 16 residues. From germline, CDR1 is MNHEY and CDR2 SMNVEV (reference sequence). Trimming shortened V by 5 bases and J by 7 bases, and 20 bases separated the two germline ends. Here the CDR3 reads CASSPQQVRGAEKLFF. DNA of the CDR3: TGTGCCAGCAGTCCACAACAGGTCAGGGGCGCTGAAAAACTGTTTTTT.

The V and J genes are TRBV5-6 and TRBJ2-5, with D unresolved. This CDR3 has 11 amino acids. The germline V gene has CDR1 SGHDT and CDR2 YYEEEE. Trimming pared 2 bases from V and 4 bases from J, leaving 3 bases between. CDR3 sequence reads: CASSLRETQYF. The CDR3 bases are TGTGCCAGCAGCTTACGAGAGACCCAGTACTTC.

The chain employs TRBV30 and TRBJ2-1; the match to TRBD2 covers 12 bases. Germline CDR1 is GTSNPN and CDR2 is SVGIG (reference sequence). The CDR3 is made up of 15 amino acids. V trimming: 4 bases; J trimming: 4 bases; junction bases outside the gene matches: 5. In DNA, the CDR3 is TGTGCCTGGACCGAAGGGACTAGCGGGTACAATGAGCAGTTCTTC. Residues: CAWTEGTSGYNEQFF. The complete variable domain, with remaining parts taken from reference TRBV30 and TRBJ2-1, reads SQTIHQWPATLVQPVGSPLSLECTVEGTSNPNLYWYRQAAGRGLQLLFYSVGIGQISSEVPQNLSASRPQDRQFILSSKKLLLSDSGFYLCAWTEGTSGYNEQFFGPGTRLTVL.

This clone was detected only a few times. The V and J genes are TRBV19 and TRBJ1-1; the D is unclear. The CDR3 is made up of 13 amino acids. In germline, CDR1 is LNHDA, CDR2 SQIVND (reference sequence). Trimming cost V 2 bases and J 7 bases, with 11 bases left between them. In DNA form, the CDR3 reads TGTGCCAGTAGTATAATCCCTGGGAATGAAGCTTTCTTT. Protein sequence: CASSIIPGNEAFF.

The chain employs TRBV6-1 and TRBJ2-3, with 7 positions matching TRBD2. The germline V gene encodes CDR1 MNHNS and CDR2 SASEGT. V lost 2 bases to trimming and J lost 6 bases; unmatched junction nucleotides: 5. The CDR3 has 14 amino acids. DNA of the CDR3: TGTGCCAGCAGTGAACCCCAGGGAGGGGATACGCAGTATTTT. As protein: CASSEPQGGDTQYF.

J is TRBJ2-5 and V is TRBV9; 10 nucleotides agree with TRBD1. The CDR3 loop spans 18 amino acids. J lost 0 bases, V lost 3 bases, and 11 bases had no gene match. Per germline, CDR1 SGDLS and CDR2 YYNGEE. CDR3 residues: CASSDPFPGQGYQETQYF. CDR3 nucleotide sequence: TGTGCCAGCAGCGACCCTTTTCCGGGACAGGGGTACCAAGAGACCCAGTACTTC.

The chain uses TRBV5-1 and TRBJ2-3; 7 bases map to TRBD2. Germline trimming cut 3 bases from V and 14 bases from J; bases unmatched to any gene: 12. This CDR3 has 13 residues. CDR1 is SGHRS, CDR2 YFSETQ, per germline. The CDR3 sequence is CASSSVLGLSPYF. Written as DNA, the CDR3 is TGCGCCAGCAGCTCAGTTTTGGGACTATCTCCGTATTTT.

In its sample, this clone was seen a few times. This chain links TRBV7-8 with TRBJ1-2; possibly TRBD1 for D (6 bases). The CDR3 extends over 13 amino acids. Germline V gene data show CDR1 as SGHVS and CDR2 as FQNEAQ. V was trimmed by 3 bases and J by 8 bases, leaving 13 bases between them. The CDR3 DNA reads as TGTGCCAGCAGCTTTTGGGGGCGGCGGGGCTACACCTTC. Residues: CASSFWGRRGYTF.

CDR3 protein: CASSYFPIYGYTF. In nucleotides, the CDR3 is TGTGCCAGCAGTTATTTCCCGATCTATGGCTACACCTTC. The chain has TRBV6-5 and TRBJ1-2; no reliable D call. In germline, CDR1 is MNHEY, CDR2 SVGAGI. The V end lost 3 bases, the J end lost 4 bases, and 9 bases lay between the germline ends. The CDR3 is 13 amino acids.

V and J are TRBV7-9 and TRBJ2-7, with a possible D match to TRBD2 (6 bases). The ends were cut back, 2 bases at V and 2 bases at J, with 13 bases in the middle. The length of the CDR3 is 15 residues. Germline V gene lookup returns CDR1 SEHNR and CDR2 FQNEAQ (reference sequence). The CDR3 sequence is CASSLLKEGAYEQYF. CDR3 nucleotides: TGTGCCAGCAGCTTATTAAAGGAGGGAGCCTACGAGCAGTACTTC.

This clone was recorded once. The chain is built from TRBV5-4 and TRBJ2-2; 11 bases map to TRBD2. The germline gives CDR1 SGHNT, CDR2 YYREEE (reference sequence). V gave up 0 bases and J gave up 2 bases; unmatched junction bases: 6. This CDR3 is 18 amino acids long. CDR3 protein: CASSLGLGLAVNTGELFF. DNA for the CDR3: TGTGCCAGCAGCTTGGGCCTGGGACTAGCGGTTAACACCGGGGAGCTGTTTTTT. The full variable domain, completed using reference TRBV5-4 and TRBJ2-2, is ETGVTQSPTHLIKTRGQQVTLRCSSQSGHNTVSWYQQALGQGPQFIFQYYREEENGRGNFPPRFSGLQFPNYSSELNVNALELDDSALYLCASSLGLGLAVNTGELFFGEGSRLTVL.

This chain joins TRBV10-3 and TRBJ2-2; TRBD1 might be the D (5 bases). Germline CDR1 and CDR2: ENHRY and SYGVKD. Trimming removed 2 bases at V and 7 bases at J, with 20 bases between. This CDR3 is 17 amino acids long. CDR3 sequence (DNA): TGTGCCATCAGTGAGGAAGGGGTATCGACGGCCCGCGGGGAGCTGTTTTTT. Translating it yields CAISEEGVSTARGELFF.